These 26 T cell receptor beta chains originate from one sample sequenced in a study of T cell responses to AZD1222 COVID-19 vaccine. Sequencing was performed with immunoSEQ multiplex PCR; in TCRdb, only in-frame clones are kept and a portion is missing. The data hold about 25,000 clones, with around 87% observed a single time. Sequencing used peripheral blood, obtained 28 days after the second AZD1222 dose. These receptors originate from an adult who received the AZD1222 COVID-19 vaccine.

The V gene is TRBV24-1, the J gene TRBJ2-3; 9 positions agree with TRBD2. With 4 bases clipped from V and 1 base from J, the junction kept 5 bases outside the gene matches. CDR1 KGHDR and CDR2 SFDVKD come from the germline V gene. CDR3 length equals 16 residues. The CDR3 is CATSDIKREGTDTQYF. The CDR3 DNA reads as TGTGCCACCAGTGACATTAAGCGGGAGGGCACAGATACGCAGTATTTT.

This clone rates as medium-sized. This rearrangement joins TRBV9 to TRBJ1-4; D is ambiguous. This CDR3 spans 15 amino acids. The germline V gene encodes CDR1 SGDLS and CDR2 YYNGEE. Trimming cost V 5 bases and J 6 bases, with 17 bases left between them. The CDR3 region has the DNA TGTGCCAGCAGTGTTGGGCCAGTCGGTCATGAAAAACTGTTTTTT. Translated: CASSVGPVGHEKLFF. The full variable domain, in which reference TRBV9 and TRBJ1-4 provide the parts outside the CDR3, is DSGVTQTPKHLITATGQRVTLRCSPRSGDLSVYWYQQSLDQGLQFLIQYYNGEERAKGNILERFSAQQFPDLHSELNLSSLELGDSALYFCASSVGPVGHEKLFFGSGTQLSVL.

The chain joins TRBV5-1 to TRBJ2-7, with a weak D call TRBD2 (5 bases). The length of the CDR3 is 15 residues. The V end lost 4 bases, the J end lost 0 bases, and 14 bases lay between the germline ends. From germline, CDR1 is SGHRS and CDR2 YFSETQ. The CDR3 is CASSDLRVSSYEQYF. The CDR3 DNA is TGCGCCAGCAGCGACCTGAGGGTGAGCTCCTACGAGCAGTACTTC.

The chain is built from TRBV7-9 and TRBJ2-7, with D possibly being TRBD1 (6 bases). V was trimmed by 3 bases and J by 1 base, leaving 10 bases between them. This CDR3 comprises 14 residues. Germline CDR1 SEHNR, CDR2 FQNEAQ (reference sequence). The DNA for the CDR3 is TGTGCCAGCAGCTTGGGGACACAGTCCTACGAGCAGTACTTC. Translating gives CASSLGTQSYEQYF.

This chain joins TRBV6-2 or TRBV6-3 and TRBJ2-3; tentatively, D is TRBD1 or TRBD2 (5 bases each). Per the germline V gene, CDR1 is MNHEY and CDR2 is SVGEGT. CDR3 length equals 14 residues. Between the trimmed V and J ends, which lost 5 bases and 3 bases, there was a span of 12 bases. The CDR3 DNA is TGTGCCAGCAGTATCGGGACGGAGACAGATACGCAGTATTTT. It is translated as CASSIGTETDTQYF.

The rearrangement joins TRBV5-1 to TRBJ2-5; TRBD1 is a possible D gene (5 bases). The CDR3 runs 14 residues. V gave up 0 bases and J gave up 1 base, with 7 bases separating them. Germline V gene sequence: CDR1 SGHRS, CDR2 YFSETQ. CDR3 in amino acids: CASSLAGAQETQYF. CDR3 DNA: TGCGCCAGCAGCTTGGCTGGGGCCCAAGAGACCCAGTACTTC.

The chain carries TRBV5-1 and TRBJ2-1, with D perhaps TRBD2 (6 bases). The CDR3 contains 14 residues. Germline-derived CDR1 and CDR2 are SGHRS and YFSETQ. The V gene lost 4 bases and the J gene lost 7 bases, with 15 bases spanning the gap. CDR3 region: CASSARRVRNEQFF. The CDR3, as DNA: TGCGCCAGCAGCGCCCGGAGGGTTAGGAATGAGCAGTTCTTC.

V usage is TRBV5-1 and J usage is TRBJ1-5; D is perhaps TRBD1 (5 bases). CDR3 size: 15 residues. Trimming removed 1 base at V and 6 bases at J, with 14 bases between. In germline, CDR1 is SGHRS, CDR2 YFSETQ. The CDR3 protein is CASSLSGAEGQPQHF. The CDR3, as DNA: TGCGCCAGCAGCTTGTCCGGGGCCGAGGGTCAGCCCCAGCATTTT.

This chain joins TRBV19 and TRBJ1-2, with D uncertain. CDR1 LNHDA and CDR2 SQIVND come from the germline V gene (reference sequence). Trimming took off 3 bases at V and 4 bases at J, with 12 bases between the two ends. This CDR3 contains 14 residues. The CDR3 bases are TGTGCCAGTAGTATGGCGGGATCTGCCTATGGCTACACCTTC. It specifies CASSMAGSAYGYTF.

The chain links TRBV28 to TRBJ1-1; 9 bases match TRBD1. Germline V gene lookup returns CDR1 MDHEN and CDR2 SYDVKM. The CDR3 length is 14 residues. The junction had 12 bases not matched to a gene; V was cut back by 6 bases and J by 10 bases. The CDR3 DNA reads TGTGCCAGCAGCCCGGGACAGGGAAGAAAAGGAGCTTTCTTT. Translated: CASSPGQGRKGAFF. Looking up the rest from reference TRBV28 and TRBJ1-1 gives the full variable domain: DVKVTQSSRYLVKRTGEKVFLECVQDMDHENMFWYRQDPGLGLRLIYFSYDVKMKEKGDIPEGYSVSREKKERFSLILESASTNQTSMYLCASSPGQGRKGAFFGQGTRLTVV.

This rearrangement joins TRBV6-5 to TRBJ2-5; 7 nucleotides agree with TRBD1. Germline V gene sequence: CDR1 MNHEY, CDR2 SVGAGI. After removal of 8 bases from V and 4 bases from J, the junction contained 4 bases not matched to a gene. The CDR3 totals 12 residues. The CDR3 loop reads CASRDSTETQYF. DNA for the CDR3: TGTGCCAGCCGGGACAGCACAGAGACCCAGTACTTC.

The V call is TRBV19, the J call TRBJ2-1; TRBD2 agrees at 10 bases. CDR1 and CDR2 from the germline V gene are LNHDA and SQIVND (reference sequence). The CDR3 has 20 residues. After removal of 1 base from V and 0 bases from J, the junction contained 12 bases not matched to a gene. CDR3 bases: TGTGCCAGTAGTATAGTCCCGGTCCTAGCGGGGGAGAGCTCCTACAATGAGCAGTTCTTC. Translated, it gives CASSIVPVLAGESSYNEQFF.

The chain joins TRBV7-9 to TRBJ2-7; D gene uncertain. V gave up 11 bases and J gave up 3 bases, with 11 bases separating them. Germline values: CDR1 SEHNR, CDR2 FQNEAQ (reference sequence). The CDR3 runs to 11 residues. Written as DNA, the CDR3 is TGTGCCCTAGAGGTGCGCTACGAGCAGTACTTC. Its protein is CALEVRYEQYF.

This rearrangement joins TRBV2 to TRBJ1-5; 8 bases map to TRBD1. The CDR3 loop spans 18 amino acids. The V gene end was trimmed by 6 bases and the J gene end by 1 base; junction bases not matched to a gene: 14. From germline, CDR1 is SNHLY and CDR2 FYNNEI. CDR3 region: CASRVGQGSGISNQPQHF. CDR3 sequence (DNA): TGTGCCAGCAGGGTTGGACAGGGATCAGGGATCAGCAATCAGCCCCAGCATTTT.

As regards this clone: The junction departs from germline at one end; a sequencing error may be responsible. The rearrangement joins TRBV6-1 to TRBJ1-5, with D possibly TRBD1 on 5 matching bases. Germline CDR1 MNHNS, CDR2 SASEGT. The CDR3 extends over 14 amino acids. CDR3 protein: CASSENQGNRPQHF. CDR3 nucleotide sequence: TGTGCCAGCAGTGAAAACCAGGGCAATCGGCCCCAGCATTTT.

V gene TRBV27 combines with J gene TRBJ2-2; D gene unclear. The germline CDR1 and CDR2 sequences are MNHEY and SMNVEV (reference sequence). The V end lost 4 bases, the J end lost 9 bases, and 6 bases lay between the germline ends. The CDR3 totals 11 residues. CDR3 sequence: CASSSPRELFF. The CDR3 nucleotides are TGTGCCAGCAGTTCCCCTCGGGAGCTGTTTTTT.

The rearrangement joins TRBV12-3 or TRBV12-4 to TRBJ2-7; no firm D call. V lost 1 base and J lost 4, with 5 bases in between. This CDR3 has 12 residues. The CDR3 sequence is CASSLGFYEQYF. In nucleotides, the CDR3 is TGTGCCAGCAGTTTAGGGTTTTACGAGCAGTACTTC.

V is TRBV30 and J is TRBJ2-6; D gene ambiguous. Germline lookup yields CDR1 GTSNPN and CDR2 SVGIG (reference sequence). The CDR3 length is 13 residues. Trimming left V 1 base short and J 1 base short, with 2 bases between. As DNA, the CDR3 is TGTGCCTGGAGTGAATCTGGGGCCAACGTCCTGACTTTC. This gives the protein CAWSESGANVLTF.

The chain combines TRBV10-1 with TRBJ1-1; D call uncertain. The CDR3 length is 12 residues. Trimming removed 0 bases from V and 11 bases from J, with 10 bases in between. The germline CDR1 and CDR2 sequences are WNHNN and SYGVQD (reference sequence). Here the CDR3 DNA reads TGCGCCAGCAGTGAGTCGGGCAGCGGGGCTTTCTTT. This codes for CASSESGSGAFF.

The rearrangement links TRBV28 to TRBJ2-4; no clear D. The germline V gene encodes CDR1 MDHEN and CDR2 SYDVKM. V gave up 1 base and J gave up 2 bases, with 0 bases separating them. The CDR3 length is 12 residues. The CDR3 DNA sequence: TGTGCCAGCAGTTTATCCAAAAACATTCAGTACTTC. Translating it yields CASSLSKNIQYF.

The V and J genes are TRBV19 and TRBJ2-3, with D possibly matching TRBD1 (6 bases). V lost 9 bases, J lost 2 bases, and 18 bases lay in between. The CDR3 runs 15 residues. Looked up from germline, CDR1 is LNHDA and CDR2 is SQIVND (reference sequence). This CDR3 is CASLDRLSITDTQYF. As DNA, the CDR3 is TGTGCCAGCCTCGACAGGTTGTCTATCACAGATACGCAGTATTTT.

CDR3 in DNA: TGCAGCGCAAAGACCCCCGGACAGGGGGCAGGGGAGCAGTACTTC. Protein: CSAKTPGQGAGEQYF. This rearrangement joins TRBV29-1 to TRBJ2-7; 11 bases align to TRBD1. Germline loops: CDR1 SQVTM, CDR2 ANQGSEA. This CDR3 is built from 15 residues. V shed 7 bases and J 7 bases; nucleotides not matched to a gene: 15.

The chain couples TRBV6-5 to TRBJ1-3; D uncertain. The germline V gene encodes CDR1 MNHEY and CDR2 SVGAGI. This CDR3 region has 14 residues. The V and J ends lost 0 bases and 1 base respectively, with 4 bases between them. The CDR3 here is CASSYSTSGNTIYF. In nucleotides, the CDR3 is TGTGCCAGCAGTTACTCCACTTCTGGAAACACCATATATTTT.

This chain joins TRBV11-2 and TRBJ2-7; 8 nucleotides agree with TRBD2. CDR1 and CDR2 (germline): SGHAT, FQNNGV. This CDR3 is built from 16 residues. Trimming removed 5 bases from V and 0 bases from J; junction bases left unmatched: 9. CDR3: CASSPGGDSPSYEQYF. CDR3 bases: TGTGCCAGCAGCCCCGGGGGGGACTCCCCCTCCTACGAGCAGTACTTC.

The J gene is TRBJ1-6, the V gene TRBV19; D might be TRBD1 (5 bases). With 3 bases removed from V and 9 bases from J, the gap between germline ends came to 15 bases. The length of the CDR3 is 15 residues. Germline V gene lookup returns CDR1 LNHDA and CDR2 SQIVND (reference sequence). The CDR3, as DNA: TGTGCCAGTAGTATTTTCTCACAGGTTCCTTCACCCCTCCACTTT. This gives the protein CASSIFSQVPSPLHF.

This clone was recorded only once. This chain links TRBV19 with TRBJ2-7; D is ambiguous. The CDR3 extends over 13 amino acids. Germline V gene data show CDR1 as LNHDA and CDR2 as SQIVND (reference sequence). The V end lost 1 base, the J end lost 1 base, and 5 bases lay between the germline ends. The CDR3 nucleotides read TGTGCCAGTAGTATAGGCAGATCCTACGAGCAGTACTTC. It is translated as CASSIGRSYEQYF.